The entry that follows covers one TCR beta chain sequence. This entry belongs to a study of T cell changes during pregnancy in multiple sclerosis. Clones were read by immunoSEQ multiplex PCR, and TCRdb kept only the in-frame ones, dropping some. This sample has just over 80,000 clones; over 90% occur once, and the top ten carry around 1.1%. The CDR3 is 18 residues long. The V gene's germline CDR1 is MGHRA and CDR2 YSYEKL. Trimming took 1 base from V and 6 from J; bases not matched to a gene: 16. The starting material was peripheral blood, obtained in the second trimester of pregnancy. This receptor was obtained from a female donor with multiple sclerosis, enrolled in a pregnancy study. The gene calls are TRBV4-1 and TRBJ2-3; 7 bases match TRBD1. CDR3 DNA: TGCGCCAGCAGCCAAGGGCTAAGGACAGGCGTCCAATCGGATACGCAGTATTTT. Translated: CASSQGLRTGVQSDTQYF.